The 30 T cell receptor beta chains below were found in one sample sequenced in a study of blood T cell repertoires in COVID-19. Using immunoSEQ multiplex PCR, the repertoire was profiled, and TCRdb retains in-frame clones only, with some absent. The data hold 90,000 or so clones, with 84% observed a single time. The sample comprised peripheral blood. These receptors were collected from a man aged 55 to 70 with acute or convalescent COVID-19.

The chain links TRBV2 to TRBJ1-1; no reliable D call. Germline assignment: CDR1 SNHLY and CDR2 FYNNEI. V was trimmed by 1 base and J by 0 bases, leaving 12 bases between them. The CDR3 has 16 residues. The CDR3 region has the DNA TGTGCCAGCAGTGAAGGTCCGGGATCCCTGAACACTGAAGCTTTCTTT. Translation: CASSEGPGSLNTEAFF.

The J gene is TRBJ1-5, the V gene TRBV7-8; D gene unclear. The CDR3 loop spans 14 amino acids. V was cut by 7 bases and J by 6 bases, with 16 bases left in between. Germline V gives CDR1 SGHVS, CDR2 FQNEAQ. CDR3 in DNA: TGTGCCAGCACCGAAAGGGAGGGTTTTCAGCCCCAGCATTTT. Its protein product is CASTEREGFQPQHF.

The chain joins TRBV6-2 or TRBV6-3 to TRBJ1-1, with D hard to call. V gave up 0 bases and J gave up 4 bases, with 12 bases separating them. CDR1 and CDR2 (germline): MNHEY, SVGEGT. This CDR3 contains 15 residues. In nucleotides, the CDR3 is TGTGCCAGCAGTTACTCGAAGGGAGTCGGCACTGAAGCTTTCTTT. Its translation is CASSYSKGVGTEAFF.

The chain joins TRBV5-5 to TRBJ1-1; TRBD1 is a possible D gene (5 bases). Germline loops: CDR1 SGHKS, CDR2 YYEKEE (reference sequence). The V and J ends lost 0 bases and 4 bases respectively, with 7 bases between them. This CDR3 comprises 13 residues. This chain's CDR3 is CASSLVQGTEAFF. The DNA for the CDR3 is TGTGCCAGCAGCTTGGTTCAGGGCACTGAAGCTTTCTTT.

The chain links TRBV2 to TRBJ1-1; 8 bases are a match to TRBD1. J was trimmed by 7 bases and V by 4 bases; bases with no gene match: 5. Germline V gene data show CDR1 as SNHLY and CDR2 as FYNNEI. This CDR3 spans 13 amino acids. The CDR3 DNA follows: TGTGCCAGCAGTGCTCAGACAGGGGATGAAGCTTTCTTT. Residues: CASSAQTGDEAFF.

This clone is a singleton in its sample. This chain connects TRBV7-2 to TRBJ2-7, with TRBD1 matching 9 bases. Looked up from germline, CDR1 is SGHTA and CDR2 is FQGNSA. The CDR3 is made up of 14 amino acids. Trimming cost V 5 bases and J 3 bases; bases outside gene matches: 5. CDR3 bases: TGTGCCAGCAGCAAGGGACAGGGCGTCTACGAGCAGTACTTC. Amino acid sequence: CASSKGQGVYEQYF.

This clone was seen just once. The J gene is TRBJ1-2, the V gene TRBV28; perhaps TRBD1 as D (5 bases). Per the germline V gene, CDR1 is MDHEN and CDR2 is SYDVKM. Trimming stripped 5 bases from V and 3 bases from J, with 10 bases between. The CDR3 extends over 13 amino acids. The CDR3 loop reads CASSAGSHYGYTF. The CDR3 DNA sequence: TGTGCCAGCAGTGCAGGGTCGCACTATGGCTACACCTTC.

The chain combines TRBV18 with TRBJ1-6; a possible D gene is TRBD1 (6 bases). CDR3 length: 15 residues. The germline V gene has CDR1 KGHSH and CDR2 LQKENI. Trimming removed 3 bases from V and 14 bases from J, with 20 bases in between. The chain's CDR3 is CASSPTDRGGSTLHF. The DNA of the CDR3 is TGTGCCAGCTCACCGACGGATAGAGGGGGATCCACCCTCCACTTT. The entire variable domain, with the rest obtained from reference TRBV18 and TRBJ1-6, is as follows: NAGVMQNPRHLVRRRGQEARLRCSPMKGHSHVYWYRQLPEEGLKFMVYLQKENIIDESGMPKERFSAEFPKEGPSILRIQQVVRGDSAAYFCASSPTDRGGSTLHFGNGTRLTVT.

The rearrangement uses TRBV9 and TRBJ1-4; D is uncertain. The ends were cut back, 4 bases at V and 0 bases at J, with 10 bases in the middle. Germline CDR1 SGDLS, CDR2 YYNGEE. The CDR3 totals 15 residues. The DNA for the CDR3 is TGTGCCAGCAGCACTACCCCGGCAACTAATGAAAAACTGTTTTTT. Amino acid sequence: CASSTTPATNEKLFF.

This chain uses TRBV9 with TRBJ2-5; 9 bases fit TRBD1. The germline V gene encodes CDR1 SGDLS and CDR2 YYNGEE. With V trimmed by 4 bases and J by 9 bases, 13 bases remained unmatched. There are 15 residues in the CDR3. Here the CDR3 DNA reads TGTGCCAGCAGCACCGGGACAGGGCACGAGACTCCCCAGTACTTC. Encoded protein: CASSTGTGHETPQYF.

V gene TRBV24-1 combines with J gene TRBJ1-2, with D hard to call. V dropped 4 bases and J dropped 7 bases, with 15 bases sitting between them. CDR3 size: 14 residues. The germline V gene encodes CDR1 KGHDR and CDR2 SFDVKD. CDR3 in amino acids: CATSDSLRTAGYTF. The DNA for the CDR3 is TGTGCCACCAGTGACTCACTACGTACGGCTGGCTACACCTTC.

Here the CDR3 DNA reads TGCGCCAGCAGCCCGGGGACGGGACAGGGCTTTCGGGGTAATTCACCCCTCCACTTT. The encoded protein is CASSPGTGQGFRGNSPLHF. The chain joins TRBV5-1 to TRBJ1-6, with TRBD1 matching over 9 bases. Trimming removed 4 bases from V and 6 bases from J; junction bases left unmatched: 17. The CDR3 totals 19 residues. Germline V gene sequence: CDR1 SGHRS, CDR2 YFSETQ.

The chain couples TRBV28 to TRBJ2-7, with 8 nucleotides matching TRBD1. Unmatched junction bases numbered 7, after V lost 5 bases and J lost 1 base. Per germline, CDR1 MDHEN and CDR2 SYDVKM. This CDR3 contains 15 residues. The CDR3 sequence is CASSVTGGTSYEQYV. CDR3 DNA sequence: TGTGCCAGCAGTGTTACAGGGGGTACGTCCTACGAGCAGTACGTC.

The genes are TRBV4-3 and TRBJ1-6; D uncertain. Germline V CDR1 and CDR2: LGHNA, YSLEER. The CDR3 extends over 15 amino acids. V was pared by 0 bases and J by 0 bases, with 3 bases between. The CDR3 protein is CASSQDSSYNSPLHF. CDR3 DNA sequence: TGCGCCAGCAGCCAAGATAGCTCCTATAATTCACCCCTCCACTTT.

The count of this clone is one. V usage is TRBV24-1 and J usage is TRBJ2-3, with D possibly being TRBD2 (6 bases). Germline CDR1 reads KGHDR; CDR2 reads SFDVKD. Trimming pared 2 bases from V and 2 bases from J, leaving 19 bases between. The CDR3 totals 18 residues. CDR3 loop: CATSDWGEWGTDTDTQYF. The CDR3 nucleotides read TGTGCCACCAGTGATTGGGGTGAGTGGGGGACTGACACAGATACGCAGTATTTT.

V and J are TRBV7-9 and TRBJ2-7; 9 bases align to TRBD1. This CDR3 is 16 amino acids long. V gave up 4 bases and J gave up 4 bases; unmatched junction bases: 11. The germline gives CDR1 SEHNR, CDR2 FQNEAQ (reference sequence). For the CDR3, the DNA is TGTGCCAGCAGCTCCTTAGGGACAGGGCTAGGTTACGAGCAGTACTTC. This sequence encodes CASSSLGTGLGYEQYF.

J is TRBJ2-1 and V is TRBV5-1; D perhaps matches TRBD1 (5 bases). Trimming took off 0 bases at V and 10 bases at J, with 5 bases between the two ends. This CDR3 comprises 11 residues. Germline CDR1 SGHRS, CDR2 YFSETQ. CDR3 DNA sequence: TGCGCCAGCAGCTTGGGGACAGAGCAGTTCTTC. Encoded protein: CASSLGTEQFF.

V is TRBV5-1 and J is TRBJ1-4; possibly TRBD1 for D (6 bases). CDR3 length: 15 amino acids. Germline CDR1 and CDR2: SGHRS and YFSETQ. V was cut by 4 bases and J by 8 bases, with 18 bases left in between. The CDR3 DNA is TGCGCCAGCAGCCTAATTCCGGGACAAGGGGAAAAACTGTTTTTT. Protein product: CASSLIPGQGEKLFF.

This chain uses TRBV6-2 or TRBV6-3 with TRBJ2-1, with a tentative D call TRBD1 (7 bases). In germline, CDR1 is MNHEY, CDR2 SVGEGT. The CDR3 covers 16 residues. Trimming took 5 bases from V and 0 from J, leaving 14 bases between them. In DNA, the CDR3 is TGTGCCAGCAGTAGGTGGGGGGACAGCTCCTACAATGAGCAGTTCTTC. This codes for CASSRWGDSSYNEQFF.

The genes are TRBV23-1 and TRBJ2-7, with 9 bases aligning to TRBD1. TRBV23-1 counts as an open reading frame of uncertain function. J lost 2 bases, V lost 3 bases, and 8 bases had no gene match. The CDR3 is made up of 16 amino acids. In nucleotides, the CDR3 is TGCGCCAGCAGTCAGAAACCGGGACAGGGACCCTACGAGCAGTACTTC. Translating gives CASSQKPGQGPYEQYF.

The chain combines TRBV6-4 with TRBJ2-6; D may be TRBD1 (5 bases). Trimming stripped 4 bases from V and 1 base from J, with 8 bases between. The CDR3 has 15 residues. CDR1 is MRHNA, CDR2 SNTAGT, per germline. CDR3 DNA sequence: TGTGCCAGCAGTGTATCAGGGTCTGGGGCCAACGTCCTGACTTTC. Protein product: CASSVSGSGANVLTF.

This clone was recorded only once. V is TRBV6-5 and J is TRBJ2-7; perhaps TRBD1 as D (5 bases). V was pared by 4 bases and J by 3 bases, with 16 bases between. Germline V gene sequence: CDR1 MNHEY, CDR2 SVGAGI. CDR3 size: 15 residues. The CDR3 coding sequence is TGTGCCAGCAGTTTCACAGGCGGCAAGCTCTACGAGCAGTACTTC. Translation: CASSFTGGKLYEQYF.

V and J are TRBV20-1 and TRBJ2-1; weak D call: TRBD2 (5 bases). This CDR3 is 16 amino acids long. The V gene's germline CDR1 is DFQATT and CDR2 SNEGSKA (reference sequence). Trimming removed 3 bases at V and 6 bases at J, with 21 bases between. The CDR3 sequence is CSASPAVWGRGNEQFF. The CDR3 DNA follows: TGCAGTGCTAGTCCGGCTGTTTGGGGTCGGGGCAATGAGCAGTTCTTC.

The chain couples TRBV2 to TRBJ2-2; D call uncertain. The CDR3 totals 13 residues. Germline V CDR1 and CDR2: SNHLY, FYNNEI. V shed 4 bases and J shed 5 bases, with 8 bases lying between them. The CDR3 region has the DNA TGTGCCAGCAGTGGGCCGGGTACCGGGGAGCTGTTTTTT. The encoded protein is CASSGPGTGELFF.

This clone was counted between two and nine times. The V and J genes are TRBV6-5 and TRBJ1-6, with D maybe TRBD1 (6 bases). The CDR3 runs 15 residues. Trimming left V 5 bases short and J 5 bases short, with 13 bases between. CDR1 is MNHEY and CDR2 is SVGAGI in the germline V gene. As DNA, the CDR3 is TGTGCCAGCAGTCCTTGGGGGGGCGATAATTCACCCCTCCACTTT. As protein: CASSPWGGDNSPLHF.

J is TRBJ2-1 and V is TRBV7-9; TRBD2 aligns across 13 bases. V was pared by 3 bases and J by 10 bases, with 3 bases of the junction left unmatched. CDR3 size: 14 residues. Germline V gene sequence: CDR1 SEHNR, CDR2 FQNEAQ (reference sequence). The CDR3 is CASSFGTSGEEQFF. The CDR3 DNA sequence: TGTGCCAGCAGCTTCGGGACTAGCGGGGAAGAGCAGTTCTTC.

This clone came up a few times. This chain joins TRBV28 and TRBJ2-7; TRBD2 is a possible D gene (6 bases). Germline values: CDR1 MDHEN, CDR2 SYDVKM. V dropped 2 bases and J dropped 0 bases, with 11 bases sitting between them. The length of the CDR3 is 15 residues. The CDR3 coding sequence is TGTGCCAGCAGTTTAGGGGGGATAGGCTCCTACGAGCAGTACGTC. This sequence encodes CASSLGGIGSYEQYV.

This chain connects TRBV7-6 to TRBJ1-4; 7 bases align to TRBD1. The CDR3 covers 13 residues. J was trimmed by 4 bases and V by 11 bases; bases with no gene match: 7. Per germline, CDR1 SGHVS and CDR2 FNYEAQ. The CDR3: CAGGGLNNEKLFF. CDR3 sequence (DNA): TGTGCCGGAGGGGGCCTTAATAATGAAAAACTGTTTTTT.

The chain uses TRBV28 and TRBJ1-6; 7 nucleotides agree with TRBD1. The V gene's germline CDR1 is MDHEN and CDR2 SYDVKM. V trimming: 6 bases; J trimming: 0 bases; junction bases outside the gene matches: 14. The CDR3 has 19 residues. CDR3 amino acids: CASSTQTGTASSYNSPLHF. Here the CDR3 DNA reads TGTGCCAGCAGCACCCAAACCGGGACAGCGAGCTCCTATAATTCACCCCTCCACTTT.

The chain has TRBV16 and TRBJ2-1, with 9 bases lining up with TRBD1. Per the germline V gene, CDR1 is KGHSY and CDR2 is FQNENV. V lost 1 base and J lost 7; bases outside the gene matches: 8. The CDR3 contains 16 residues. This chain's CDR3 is CASSQFSRQGDNEQFF. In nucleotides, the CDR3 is TGTGCCAGCAGCCAATTCTCGCGACAGGGGGATAATGAGCAGTTCTTC. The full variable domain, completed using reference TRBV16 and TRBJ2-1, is GEEVAQTPKHLVRGEGQKAKLYCAPIKGHSYVFWYQQVLKNEFKFLISFQNENVFDETGMPKERFSAKCLPNSPCSLEIQATKLEDSAVYFCASSQFSRQGDNEQFFGPGTRLTVL.